Presented here are 17 T cell receptor beta chains from one specimen sequenced in a study of shared clonotypes between healthy human individuals. The protocol was immunoSEQ multiplex PCR, while the TCRdb copy is restricted to in-frame clones and leaves out a portion. The sample lists millions of clones; over 90% were seen once. The sample consisted of naive CD4+ T cells from PBMCs. This sample's subset: CD45RA+ positively selected. All receptors derive from a man younger than 35 in good health. Some clones in this sample may be carry-over from other donors' samples.

Note on this clone: The same CDR3 arises from other DNA sequences in this sample as well. The rearrangement joins TRBV28 to TRBJ1-1; D perhaps matches TRBD1 (6 bases). Germline V gene sequence: CDR1 MDHEN, CDR2 SYDVKM. CDR3 size: 14 residues. V was clipped by 6 bases and J by 1 base, with 12 bases between them. The CDR3 DNA reads TGTGCCAGCAGCCTCGGGACACCGAACACTGAAGCTTTCTTT. Its translation is CASSLGTPNTEAFF.

CDR3 nucleotide sequence: TGTGCCAGCTCACCACCCTCGACACTTAACTATGGCTACACCTTC. Translation gives CASSPPSTLNYGYTF. The chain carries TRBV18 and TRBJ1-2; D ambiguous. CDR1 KGHSH and CDR2 LQKENI come from the germline V gene. V was shortened by 0 bases and J by 1 base, with 9 bases between the two germline ends. The CDR3 length is 15 residues.

The rearrangement joins TRBV19 to TRBJ2-7, with 8 nucleotides matching TRBD1. This CDR3 contains 14 residues. Germline values: CDR1 LNHDA, CDR2 SQIVND (reference sequence). Losses at the gene ends were 6 bases for V and 0 bases for J; bases not matched to a gene: 4. The CDR3: CASSRDRISYEQYF. DNA of the CDR3: TGTGCCAGTAGCCGGGACAGGATCTCCTACGAGCAGTACTTC.

The V gene is TRBV5-1, the J gene TRBJ2-5; 7 bases map to TRBD2. The V gene end was trimmed by 4 bases and the J gene end by 1 base; junction bases not matched to a gene: 4. There are 14 residues in the CDR3. Germline V CDR1 and CDR2: SGHRS, YFSETQ. The CDR3 sequence: CASSPERGQETQYF. The DNA for the CDR3 is TGCGCCAGCAGCCCCGAGCGGGGCCAAGAGACCCAGTACTTC.

The chain joins TRBV7-6 to TRBJ1-5; 9 nucleotides align to TRBD1. Per germline, CDR1 SGHVS and CDR2 FNYEAQ. J was trimmed by 4 bases and V by 2 bases; bases with no gene match: 6. The CDR3 totals 16 residues. CDR3 region: CASSLTWDRENQPQHF. CDR3 bases: TGTGCCAGCAGCTTAACCTGGGACAGGGAAAATCAGCCCCAGCATTTT.

The CDR3: CASSNWGPSNQPQHF. CDR3 in DNA: TGTGCCAGCAGTAATTGGGGTCCTAGCAATCAGCCCCAGCATTTT. The chain is built from TRBV6-6 and TRBJ1-5; D unresolved. Germline V CDR1 and CDR2: MNHNY, SVGAGI (reference sequence). The CDR3 covers 15 residues. Trimming removed 5 bases from V and 0 bases from J, with 11 bases in between.

The CDR3 nucleotides read TGTGCCAGCACCGGGACATCCTACAATGAGCAGTTCTTC. It translates to CASTGTSYNEQFF. The rearrangement joins TRBV5-4 to TRBJ2-1; D might be TRBD1 (6 bases). CDR1 and CDR2 (germline): SGHNT, YYREEE (reference sequence). CDR3 length equals 13 residues. V gave up 6 bases and J gave up 1 base, with 8 bases separating them.

The rearrangement uses TRBV5-8 and TRBJ2-5; D is possibly TRBD2 (5 bases). Germline values: CDR1 SGHTS, CDR2 YDEGEE. Trimming took off 0 bases at V and 4 bases at J, with 13 bases between the two ends. The CDR3 totals 15 residues. The CDR3 here is CASSLEFDAGETQYF. The CDR3 DNA reads TGTGCCAGCAGCTTGGAATTCGACGCGGGAGAGACCCAGTACTTC.

The chain has TRBV28 and TRBJ1-2; no clear D. V dropped 6 bases and J dropped 5 bases, with 16 bases sitting between them. Germline CDR1 MDHEN, CDR2 SYDVKM. This CDR3 has 14 amino acids. CDR3 amino acids: CASSRGSTSYGYTF. CDR3 DNA: TGTGCCAGCAGCCGAGGATCGACCTCATATGGCTACACCTTC.

In the case of this clone: Other DNA sequences in this sample translate to the same CDR3. The chain combines TRBV7-2 with TRBJ1-5; 7 positions agree with TRBD1. V was pared by 3 bases and J by 3 bases, with 2 bases of the junction left unmatched. Germline values: CDR1 SGHTA, CDR2 FQGNSA. CDR3 length: 14 amino acids. The CDR3 nucleotides are TGTGCCAGCAGCTTCGGGACAGACAATCAGCCCCAGCATTTT. Encoded protein: CASSFGTDNQPQHF.

A remark on this clone: In the same sample, other DNA sequences code for this CDR3. The chain recombines TRBV5-1 with TRBJ1-5; D is unclear. Germline V gene data show CDR1 as SGHRS and CDR2 as YFSETQ. V was pared by 1 base and J by 4 bases, with 6 bases between. The CDR3 consists of 13 residues. In DNA, the CDR3 is TGCGCCAGCAGCTTGATAGGGAATCAGCCCCAGCATTTT. It encodes CASSLIGNQPQHF. The full variable domain, its missing parts supplied by reference TRBV5-1 and TRBJ1-5, is KAGVTQTPRYLIKTRGQQVTLSCSPISGHRSVSWYQQTPGQGLQFLFEYFSETQRNKGNFPGRFSGRQFSNSRSEMNVSTLELGDSALYLCASSLIGNQPQHFGDGTRLSIL.

This clone came up once. The rearrangement uses TRBV5-4 and TRBJ2-5; D tentatively fits TRBD1 or TRBD2 (5 bases each). V was clipped by 0 bases and J by 1 base, with 10 bases between them. Germline CDR1 reads SGHNT; CDR2 reads YYREEE (reference sequence). The CDR3 extends over 15 amino acids. The CDR3: CASSLDLGRQETQYF. CDR3 coding DNA: TGTGCCAGCAGCTTGGATTTGGGACGCCAAGAGACCCAGTACTTC.

The rearrangement joins TRBV5-1 to TRBJ2-7; D possibly corresponds to TRBD1 (6 bases). Germline V gene lookup returns CDR1 SGHRS and CDR2 YFSETQ. The ends were cut back, 4 bases at V and 2 bases at J, with 13 bases in the middle. The CDR3 sequence is 14 residues long. CDR3 in amino acids: CASSVNTGTYEQYF. The DNA of the CDR3 is TGCGCCAGCAGCGTAAACACAGGGACCTACGAGCAGTACTTC.

The chain employs TRBV28 and TRBJ1-4, with a tentative D call TRBD1 (5 bases). Trimming shortened V by 5 bases and J by 0 bases, and 10 bases separated the two germline ends. The CDR3 contains 15 residues. Germline V gene data show CDR1 as MDHEN and CDR2 as SYDVKM. CDR3 amino acids: CASSLTTATNEKLFF. In DNA, the CDR3 is TGTGCCAGCAGTCTGACGACAGCAACTAATGAAAAACTGTTTTTT.

This chain uses TRBV29-1 with TRBJ1-2; D gene uncertain. The V end was cut by 6 bases, the J end by 4 bases, with 21 bases between. The length of the CDR3 is 15 residues. Germline V CDR1 and CDR2: SQVTM, ANQGSEA. The CDR3 here is CSVAPLTDYGYGYTF. CDR3 nucleotide sequence: TGCAGCGTAGCACCCCTCACAGACTACGGCTATGGCTACACCTTC.

The chain uses TRBV18 and TRBJ2-7; D unresolved. The CDR3 runs to 12 residues. Trimming removed 5 bases from V and 2 bases from J, with 7 bases in between. The germline CDR1 and CDR2 sequences are KGHSH and LQKENI. The DNA for the CDR3 is TGTGCCAGCTCAACAGTCGCCTACGAGCAGTACTTC. It yields the protein CASSTVAYEQYF. Variable domain in full (rest from reference TRBV18 and TRBJ2-7): NAGVMQNPRHLVRRRGQEARLRCSPMKGHSHVYWYRQLPEEGLKFMVYLQKENIIDESGMPKERFSAEFPKEGPSILRIQQVVRGDSAAYFCASSTVAYEQYFGPGTRLTVT.

This chain uses TRBV11-2 with TRBJ2-7, with TRBD1 matching over 12 bases. The CDR3 runs 16 residues. Trimming took 2 bases from V and 2 from J; bases not matched to a gene: 4. Germline V lookup: CDR1 SGHAT, CDR2 FQNNGV. The CDR3 sequence is CASSLPGQGAPYEQYF. The CDR3 bases are TGTGCCAGCAGCTTACCGGGACAGGGGGCTCCCTACGAGCAGTACTTC. The complete variable domain, with remaining parts taken from reference TRBV11-2 and TRBJ2-7, reads EAGVAQSPRYKIIEKRQSVAFWCNPISGHATLYWYQQILGQGPKLLIQFQNNGVVDDSQLPKDRFSAERLKGVDSTLKIQPAKLEDSAVYLCASSLPGQGAPYEQYFGPGTRLTVT.